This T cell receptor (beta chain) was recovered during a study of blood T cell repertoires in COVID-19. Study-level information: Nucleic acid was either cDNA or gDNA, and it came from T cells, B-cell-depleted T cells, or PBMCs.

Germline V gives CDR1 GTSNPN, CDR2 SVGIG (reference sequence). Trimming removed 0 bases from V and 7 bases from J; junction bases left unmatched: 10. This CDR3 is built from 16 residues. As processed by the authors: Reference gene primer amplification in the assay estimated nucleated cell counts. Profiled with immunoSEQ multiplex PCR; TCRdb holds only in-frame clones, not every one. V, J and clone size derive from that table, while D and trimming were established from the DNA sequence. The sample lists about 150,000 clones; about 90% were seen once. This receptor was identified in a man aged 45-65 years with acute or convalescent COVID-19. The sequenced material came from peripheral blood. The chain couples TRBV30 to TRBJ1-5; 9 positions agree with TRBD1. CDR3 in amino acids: CAWSVWGDRVEQPQHF. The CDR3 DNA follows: TGTGCCTGGAGTGTATGGGGGGACAGGGTTGAACAGCCCCAGCATTTT.